This entry lists 22 T cell receptor beta chains sequenced from one sample in a study of GPR56 and killer-like receptors on CD4 memory cells. Cells were FACS-enriched into one of five CD4+ populations defined by killer cell lectin-like receptor and GPR56 expression. Each CDR3 protein gets one entry in TCRdb, which reprocessed the reads and gives no DNA. In total, the table holds more than 3,000 distinct CDR3 sequences. The sample consisted of memory CD4+ T cells from blood. The source is a human donor in good health.

This chain connects TRBV5-6 to TRBJ2-7. There are 15 residues in the CDR3. Germline values: CDR1 SGHDT, CDR2 YYEEEE. CDR3 amino acids: CASSRYDKTSYEQYF.

This clonotype is identified as medium-sized (0.01 to 0.1%) from frequency. The V gene is TRBV5-4, the J gene TRBJ2-1. CDR1 and CDR2 from the germline V gene are SGHNT and YYREEE (reference sequence). The CDR3 loop spans 14 amino acids. CDR3 loop: CASSLPSENNEQFF. Supplemented by reference TRBV5-4 and TRBJ2-1, the full variable domain reads ETGVTQSPTHLIKTRGQQVTLRCSSQSGHNTVSWYQQALGQGPQFIFQYYREEENGRGNFPPRFSGLQFPNYSSELNVNALELDDSALYLCASSLPSENNEQFFGPGTRLTVL.

This clonotype registers large (0.1 to 1%) by frequency. The chain employs TRBV6-6 and TRBJ1-2. CDR3 length: 14 residues. Germline CDR1 and CDR2: MNHNY and SVGAGI (reference sequence). CDR3 region: CASSYSKGNYGYTF.

This clonotype is called medium-sized based on its frequency. The chain recombines TRBV5-4 with TRBJ2-1; the TCRdb D gene call, TRBD2, has no DNA to confirm it. Germline loops: CDR1 SGHNT, CDR2 YYREEE (reference sequence). The CDR3 consists of 15 residues. This chain's CDR3 is CASSNSGGTYNEQFF.

V and J are TRBV6-6 and TRBJ2-7; TCRdb's D gene call, TRBD1, goes unchecked for lack of DNA. Germline V gives CDR1 MNHNY, CDR2 SVGAGI (reference sequence). The CDR3 contains 15 residues. This chain's CDR3 is CASGHHGGLTNEQYF.

The chain couples TRBV18 to TRBJ2-3; with no DNA, the TCRdb D assignment of TRBD2 cannot be verified. Germline lookup yields CDR1 KGHSH and CDR2 LQKENI. The CDR3 runs to 15 residues. CDR3 loop: CASSYSGGHTDTQYF.

The V gene is TRBV20-1, the J gene TRBJ2-7. CDR1 DFQATT and CDR2 SNEGSKA come from the germline V gene (reference sequence). The CDR3 extends over 13 amino acids. The CDR3 region is CSARERTSYEQYF.

This clonotype is medium-sized by frequency. The chain employs TRBV6-5 and TRBJ2-2. This CDR3 spans 15 amino acids. Germline CDR1 is MNHEY and CDR2 is SVGAGI. CDR3 residues: CASSYSMNGPGELFF.

Frequency places this clonotype as large. The J gene is TRBJ2-3, the V gene TRBV7-2; lacking DNA, the TRBD2 call made by TCRdb goes unchecked. The germline V gene encodes CDR1 SGHTA and CDR2 FQGNSA. This CDR3 is 15 amino acids long. The CDR3: CASSFDGGASDTQYF.

This clonotype registers medium-sized by frequency. J is TRBJ1-2 and V is TRBV7-2. The CDR3 has 16 amino acids. Germline CDR1 reads SGHTA; CDR2 reads FQGNSA. The CDR3 is CASSLAGSVLGYGYTF.

This clonotype ranks as medium-sized in terms of frequency. The J gene is TRBJ2-5, the V gene TRBV18; as DNA is missing, the TRBD2 call by TCRdb cannot be tested. Looked up from germline, CDR1 is KGHSH and CDR2 is LQKENI. This CDR3 has 18 residues. This CDR3 reads CASSPRTSGGSYQETQYF. The entire variable domain, with the rest obtained from reference TRBV18 and TRBJ2-5, is as follows: NAGVMQNPRHLVRRRGQEARLRCSPMKGHSHVYWYRQLPEEGLKFMVYLQKENIIDESGMPKERFSAEFPKEGPSILRIQQVVRGDSAAYFCASSPRTSGGSYQETQYFGPGTRLLVL.

The chain combines TRBV18 with TRBJ1-1. Germline CDR1 reads KGHSH; CDR2 reads LQKENI. The CDR3 runs 15 residues. The CDR3 spells CASSPPEGRRTEAFF.

This rearrangement joins TRBV20-1 to TRBJ1-1; the D call of TRBD1 rests on TCRdb alone, since no DNA is present to check it. Germline loops: CDR1 DFQATT, CDR2 SNEGSKA (reference sequence). This CDR3 comprises 12 residues. The CDR3 sequence: CSASAYSGEAFF.

By frequency, this clonotype is medium-sized. The V and J genes are TRBV7-2 and TRBJ1-5; TCRdb calls TRBD1, which cannot be checked without DNA. CDR3 size: 15 residues. Germline CDR1 reads SGHTA; CDR2 reads FQGNSA. CDR3 region: CASSLKGEGNQPQHF.

Judged by frequency, this clonotype is medium-sized. The V and J genes are TRBV29-1 and TRBJ2-2; the D call of TRBD2 rests on TCRdb alone, since no DNA is present to check it. The CDR3 contains 15 residues. Germline V gene sequence: CDR1 SQVTM, CDR2 ANQGSEA. The CDR3 here is CSVYSGGPNTGELFF.

The chain uses TRBV6-1 and TRBJ2-7. The CDR3 contains 14 residues. CDR1 is MNHNS and CDR2 is SASEGT in the germline V gene. CDR3 amino acids: CASSGQESSYEQYF.

The chain combines TRBV2 with TRBJ2-3. Germline assignment: CDR1 SNHLY and CDR2 FYNNEI. This CDR3 is 11 amino acids long. CDR3 sequence reads: CASSDLYTLHF.

Considering frequency, this clonotype is medium-sized (0.01 to 0.1%). This sequence joins TRBV29-1 and TRBJ2-7; TCRdb indicates TRBD2, and absent DNA this call remains unverified. Germline CDR1 SQVTM, CDR2 ANQGSEA. The CDR3 is 15 residues long. This CDR3 reads CSARTSGGESREQYF.

The V gene is TRBV6-6, the J gene TRBJ2-3; with no DNA, the TCRdb D assignment of TRBD1 cannot be verified. CDR1 MNHNY and CDR2 SVGAGI come from the germline V gene (reference sequence). The CDR3 has 15 amino acids. This CDR3 is CASSLGTGLGGTQYF.

The chain is built from TRBV6-2 or TRBV6-3 and TRBJ2-1; lacking DNA, the TRBD2 call made by TCRdb goes unchecked. There are 14 residues in the CDR3. Germline CDR1 MNHEY, CDR2 SVGEGT. This CDR3 is CASSPLAGDNEQFF.

This CDR3 is CSAWRGGSQETQYF. The chain recombines TRBV20-1 with TRBJ2-5; TCRdb proposes TRBD1, but this gene call is untestable without DNA. Germline V CDR1 and CDR2: DFQATT, SNEGSKA (reference sequence). The CDR3 runs to 14 residues.

By frequency, this clonotype is medium-sized (0.01 to 0.1%). The V gene is TRBV6-1, the J gene TRBJ1-3. Germline V gene lookup returns CDR1 MNHNS and CDR2 SASEGT. The CDR3 is 14 amino acids. The CDR3 protein is CASSVGGSGNTIYF.